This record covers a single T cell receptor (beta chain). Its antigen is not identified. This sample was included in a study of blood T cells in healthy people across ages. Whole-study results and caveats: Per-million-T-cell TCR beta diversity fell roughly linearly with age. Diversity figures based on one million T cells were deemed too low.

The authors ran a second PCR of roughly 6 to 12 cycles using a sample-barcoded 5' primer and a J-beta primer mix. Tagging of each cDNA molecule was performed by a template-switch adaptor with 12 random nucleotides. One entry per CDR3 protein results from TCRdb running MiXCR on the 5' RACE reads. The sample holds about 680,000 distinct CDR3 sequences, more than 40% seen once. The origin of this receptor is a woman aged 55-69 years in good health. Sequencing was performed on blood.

The CDR3 region is CASSLTGGIQYF. CDR3 bases: TGTGCCAGCAGCTTAACGGGCGGGATCCAGTACTTC. The chain combines TRBV7-3 with TRBJ2-5; a weak D match, TRBD2 (6 bases). V dropped 0 bases and J dropped 10 bases, with 9 bases sitting between them. Germline-derived CDR1 and CDR2 are SGHTA and FQGTGA. The CDR3 runs to 12 residues.